These 21 T cell receptor beta chains originate from one sample sequenced in a study of identifying expanded T cells in peripheral blood. The table came from immunoSEQ multiplex PCR; TCRdb's copy has only in-frame clones and leaves some out. The sample shows approximately 85,000 clones, 84% of them seen only once. What was sequenced was blood. The receptors were gathered from a person aged 18 to 69 in good health.

The chain uses TRBV21-1 and TRBJ2-7. TRBV21-1 is classified as a pseudogene. This CDR3 comprises 10 residues. The CDR3 is CANKNDEQYF. CDR3 DNA sequence: TGTGCCAATAAAAACGACGAGCAGTACTTC.

This chain connects TRBV7-2 to TRBJ2-1; the D is unclear. The V and J ends lost 1 base and 8 bases respectively, with 12 bases between them. Germline V lookup: CDR1 SGHTA, CDR2 FQGNSA. The CDR3 has 14 amino acids. CDR3 DNA: TGTGCCAGCAGCTTAGTAGGGAATCGGGATGAGCAGTTCTTC. Translation gives CASSLVGNRDEQFF. The full variable domain, completed using reference TRBV7-2 and TRBJ2-1, is GAGVSQSPSNKVTEKGKDVELRCDPISGHTALYWYRQSLGQGLEFLIYFQGNSAPDKSGLPSDRFSAERTGGSVSTLTIQRTQQEDSAVYLCASSLVGNRDEQFFGPGTRLTVL.

V is TRBV28 and J is TRBJ2-3, with 7 positions matching TRBD2. The CDR3 spans 16 residues. Germline CDR1 reads MDHEN; CDR2 reads SYDVKM. J gave up 4 bases and V 5 bases, and 12 bases lay outside the gene matches. The CDR3 DNA follows: TGTGCCAGCAGTCCCCTCCGGGGGGTCCGGGCAGATACGCAGTATTTT. Its translation: CASSPLRGVRADTQYF.

The table lists this clone with a few counts. This chain joins TRBV28 and TRBJ1-3; D unclear. The CDR3 is 17 amino acids. V was trimmed by 6 bases and J by 0 bases, leaving 18 bases between them. The germline gives CDR1 MDHEN, CDR2 SYDVKM. The CDR3 bases are TGTGCCAGCAGCCTCGCCTCGATGGGGAGCTCTGGAAACACCATATATTTT. This gives the protein CASSLASMGSSGNTIYF.

The chain couples TRBV7-2 to TRBJ1-2; TRBD1 might be the D (5 bases). Germline loops: CDR1 SGHTA, CDR2 FQGNSA. With 1 base removed from V and 2 bases from J, the gap between germline ends came to 14 bases. The CDR3 consists of 16 residues. The CDR3 sequence: CASSLGRQSPNYGYTF. CDR3 nucleotides: TGTGCCAGCAGCTTAGGCCGACAGAGCCCCAACTATGGCTACACCTTC.

The genes are TRBV12-5 and TRBJ2-3; perhaps TRBD1 as D (6 bases). CDR1 and CDR2 from the germline V gene are LGHNT and FRNRAP. This CDR3 has 12 amino acids. The V gene lost 11 bases and the J gene lost 1 base, with 10 bases spanning the gap. CDR3 sequence: CAGTGRTDTQYF. In DNA, the CDR3 is TGTGCTGGAACAGGGCGCACAGATACGCAGTATTTT.

The CDR3 DNA follows: TGTGCCAGCAGTGATACAGGGGGCTTTAATGAAAAACTGTTTTTT. Translating gives CASSDTGGFNEKLFF. This chain joins TRBV25-1 and TRBJ1-4; 9 nucleotides line up with TRBD1. The germline CDR1 and CDR2 sequences are MGHDK and SYGVNS. The CDR3 runs 15 residues. Trimming removed 3 bases from V and 4 bases from J; junction bases left unmatched: 3.

The chain employs TRBV28 and TRBJ1-4, with D uncertain. Germline V CDR1 and CDR2: MDHEN, SYDVKM. V was clipped by 6 bases and J by 0 bases, with 8 bases between them. The CDR3 covers 14 residues. CDR3: CASSRRATNEKLFF. The CDR3, as DNA: TGTGCCAGCAGCAGACGCGCAACTAATGAAAAACTGTTTTTT.

The chain employs TRBV7-2 and TRBJ2-1, with TRBD2 as a possible D gene (6 bases). The V gene's germline CDR1 is SGHTA and CDR2 FQGNSA. CDR3 size: 15 residues. Trimming left V 1 base short and J 9 bases short, with 16 bases between. This CDR3 is CASSLGPGDQGEQFF. The DNA of the CDR3 is TGTGCCAGCAGCTTAGGGCCGGGGGACCAGGGTGAGCAGTTCTTC.

This clone has just one count. This rearrangement joins TRBV19 to TRBJ1-2; 12 bases match TRBD1. From germline, CDR1 is LNHDA and CDR2 SQIVND (reference sequence). J was trimmed by 4 bases and V by 7 bases; bases with no gene match: 7. The CDR3 has 15 amino acids. DNA of the CDR3: TGTGCCAGTACCCAGGGACAGGGGGCTCTCTATGGCTACACCTTC. Translation: CASTQGQGALYGYTF.

The chain links TRBV19 to TRBJ2-3; 10 bases align to TRBD2. This CDR3 is 15 amino acids long. The V gene end was trimmed by 7 bases and the J gene end by 0 bases; junction bases not matched to a gene: 4. Germline V gives CDR1 LNHDA, CDR2 SQIVND (reference sequence). CDR3 residues: CASTTSGVSTDTQYF. The CDR3 DNA reads TGTGCCAGTACCACTAGCGGGGTGAGCACAGATACGCAGTATTTT.

This chain uses TRBV5-6 with TRBJ2-1; TRBD2 matches 12 bases. This CDR3 comprises 16 residues. The germline V gene has CDR1 SGHDT and CDR2 YYEEEE. V shed 4 bases and J 7 bases; nucleotides not matched to a gene: 9. The CDR3 DNA reads as TGTGCCAGCAGCCCGACTAGCGGGAGTTCGGGGAATGAGCAGTTCTTC. Its protein is CASSPTSGSSGNEQFF.

The rearrangement links TRBV23-1 to TRBJ2-4; D uncertain. TRBV23-1 qualifies as an ORF whose function is uncertain. This CDR3 region has 16 residues. Trimming left V 0 bases short and J 5 bases short, with 14 bases between. CDR3 sequence reads: CASSQSRPVLENIQYF. CDR3 nucleotides: TGCGCCAGCAGTCAATCGAGGCCGGTCTTGGAAAACATTCAGTACTTC.

The chain has TRBV30 and TRBJ2-3; weak D call: TRBD2 (5 bases). The V and J ends lost 2 bases and 2 bases respectively, with 14 bases between them. The CDR3 has 15 residues. Germline V lookup: CDR1 GTSNPN, CDR2 SVGIG (reference sequence). The CDR3 DNA follows: TGTGCCTGGAGTTGGTCGGGATTGATCACAGATACGCAGTATTTT. Translated: CAWSWSGLITDTQYF.

The chain combines TRBV6-1 with TRBJ1-3; tentative D call: TRBD1 (6 bases). The CDR3 covers 18 residues. Trimming removed 4 bases from V and 3 bases from J, with 22 bases in between. Germline V gene data show CDR1 as MNHNS and CDR2 as SASEGT. The CDR3 coding sequence is TGTGCCAGCAGTGTCCGGGACACCGATACAGGGTTTGGAAACACCATATATTTT. It yields the protein CASSVRDTDTGFGNTIYF.

The CDR3 DNA is TGTGCCAGCAGCCCCGGACGGGACACAGATACGCAGTATTTT. It translates to CASSPGRDTDTQYF. The rearrangement uses TRBV13 and TRBJ2-3; possible D gene TRBD2, 5 bases. CDR1 and CDR2 (germline): PRHDT, FYEKMQ (reference sequence). The V gene lost 5 bases and the J gene lost 2 bases, with 11 bases spanning the gap. The CDR3 is 14 amino acids.

V is TRBV9 and J is TRBJ2-7; D gene ambiguous. The germline CDR1 and CDR2 sequences are SGDLS and YYNGEE. Trimming shortened V by 0 bases and J by 2 bases, and 9 bases separated the two germline ends. The length of the CDR3 is 14 residues. CDR3 sequence reads: CASSVDVSAYEQYF. The CDR3 nucleotides are TGTGCCAGCAGCGTAGACGTCTCAGCCTACGAGCAGTACTTC.

The chain has TRBV19 and TRBJ1-2, with TRBD1 matching over 8 bases. V shed 6 bases and J 3 bases; nucleotides not matched to a gene: 3. Germline V lookup: CDR1 LNHDA, CDR2 SQIVND (reference sequence). The CDR3 runs 13 residues. CDR3 protein: CASSLQGDYGYTF. The DNA of the CDR3 is TGTGCCAGTAGCTTACAGGGGGACTATGGCTACACCTTC.

The CDR3 spells CASSLTGASTDTQYF. As DNA, the CDR3 is TGTGCCAGCAGCCTGACAGGGGCTAGCACAGATACGCAGTATTTT. The rearrangement uses TRBV9 and TRBJ2-3; 8 nucleotides match TRBD1. The V gene's germline CDR1 is SGDLS and CDR2 YYNGEE. Germline trimming cut 4 bases from V and 0 bases from J; bases unmatched to any gene: 4. The CDR3 runs to 15 residues.

The rearrangement uses TRBV13 and TRBJ1-2; the D gene is possibly TRBD1 (6 bases). From germline, CDR1 is PRHDT and CDR2 FYEKMQ (reference sequence). V was cut by 1 base and J by 0 bases, with 12 bases left in between. The CDR3 contains 16 residues. In DNA form, the CDR3 reads TGTGCCAGCAGCTTAGACGGGGGCAGTGCTAACTATGGCTACACCTTC. The encoded protein is CASSLDGGSANYGYTF.

The V and J genes are TRBV27 and TRBJ1-1; possible D gene TRBD1, 5 bases. CDR3 length: 14 residues. Trimming left V 1 base short and J 4 bases short, with 10 bases between. Germline-derived CDR1 and CDR2 are MNHEY and SMNVEV (reference sequence). The CDR3: CASSLFPGPTEAFF. CDR3 coding DNA: TGTGCCAGCAGTTTATTTCCAGGGCCCACTGAAGCTTTCTTT.